This T cell receptor (beta chain) was obtained from a study of graft-versus-host responses after intestinal transplantation. From germline, CDR1 is PRHDT and CDR2 FYEKMQ (reference sequence). Trimming pared 0 bases from V and 0 bases from J, leaving 5 bases between. The CDR3 has 14 amino acids. Produced via immunoSEQ multiplex PCR; TCRdb's table is partial and in-frame only. In the table there are around 50,000 clones, roughly 90% of which are singletons. Regarding this clone: Its antigen is unidentified.

The material sequenced was unstimulated CD4+ T cells sorted from spleen or lymph node cells, taken before transplant. The V call is TRBV13, the J call TRBJ1-2; D remains ambiguous. This receptor was taken from a human donor who was the organ donor for an intestinal transplant. CDR3 nucleotides: TGTGCCAGCAGCTTAGGCACTACTAACTATGGCTACACCTTC. Residues: CASSLGTTNYGYTF.